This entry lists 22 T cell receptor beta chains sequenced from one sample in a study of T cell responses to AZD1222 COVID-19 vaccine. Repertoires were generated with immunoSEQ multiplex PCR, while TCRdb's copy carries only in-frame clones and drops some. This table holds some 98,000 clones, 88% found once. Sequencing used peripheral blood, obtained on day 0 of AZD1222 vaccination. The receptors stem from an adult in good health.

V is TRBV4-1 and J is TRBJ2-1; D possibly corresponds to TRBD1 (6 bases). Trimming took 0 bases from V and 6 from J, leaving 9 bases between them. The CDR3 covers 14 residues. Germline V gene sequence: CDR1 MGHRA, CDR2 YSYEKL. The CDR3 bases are TGCGCCAGCAGCCAAGAAAGAGGGGGCAATGAGCAGTTCTTC. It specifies CASSQERGGNEQFF.

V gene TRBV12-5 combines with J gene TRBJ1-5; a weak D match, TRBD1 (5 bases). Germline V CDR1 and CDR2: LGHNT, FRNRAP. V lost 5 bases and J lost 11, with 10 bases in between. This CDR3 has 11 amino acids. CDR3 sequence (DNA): TGTGCTAGTGGTCTAGACAGCACCCAGCATTTT. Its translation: CASGLDSTQHF.

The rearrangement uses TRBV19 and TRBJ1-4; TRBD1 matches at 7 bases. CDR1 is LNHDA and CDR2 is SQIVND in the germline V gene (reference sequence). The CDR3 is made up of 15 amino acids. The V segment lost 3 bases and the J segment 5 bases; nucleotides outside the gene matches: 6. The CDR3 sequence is CASSIRRQGNEKLFF. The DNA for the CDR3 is TGTGCCAGTAGTATCAGGAGACAGGGCAATGAAAAACTGTTTTTT.

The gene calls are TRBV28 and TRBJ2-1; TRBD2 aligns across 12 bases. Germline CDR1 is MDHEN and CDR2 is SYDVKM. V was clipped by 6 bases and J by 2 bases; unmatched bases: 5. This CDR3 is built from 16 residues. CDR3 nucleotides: TGTGCCAGCAGAATTTCTAGCGGGGGGGCCTACAATGAGCAGTTCTTC. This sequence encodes CASRISSGGAYNEQFF.

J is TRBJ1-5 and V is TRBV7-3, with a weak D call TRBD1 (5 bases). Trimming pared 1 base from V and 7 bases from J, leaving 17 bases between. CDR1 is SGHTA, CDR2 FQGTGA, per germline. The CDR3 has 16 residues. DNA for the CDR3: TGTGCCAGCAGCTTAAGGCCCCGGCAGGGTCACCAGCCCCAGCATTTT. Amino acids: CASSLRPRQGHQPQHF.

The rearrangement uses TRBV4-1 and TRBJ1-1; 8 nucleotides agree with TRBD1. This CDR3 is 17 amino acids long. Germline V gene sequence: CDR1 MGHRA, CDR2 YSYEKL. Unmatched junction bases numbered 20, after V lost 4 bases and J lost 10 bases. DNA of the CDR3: TGCGCCAGCAGCCGACAATCTTGGACAGGGAACACTTCCCCAGCTTTCTTT. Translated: CASSRQSWTGNTSPAFF.

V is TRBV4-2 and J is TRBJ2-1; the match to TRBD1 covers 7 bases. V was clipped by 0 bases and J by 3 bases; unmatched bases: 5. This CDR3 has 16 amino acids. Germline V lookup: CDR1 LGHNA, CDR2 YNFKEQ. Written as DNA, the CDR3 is TGTGCCAGCAGCCAAGATGATCAGGGGGTCTACAATGAGCAGTTCTTC. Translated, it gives CASSQDDQGVYNEQFF.

As DNA, the CDR3 is TGCGCCAGCAGCTTGGGGACGACAGGGAGCTATGGCTACACCTTC. Residues: CASSLGTTGSYGYTF. The chain recombines TRBV5-1 with TRBJ1-2; 7 positions agree with TRBD1. The trim removed 0 bases at V and 4 bases at J, leaving 6 bases unmatched. The CDR3 consists of 15 residues. Germline V gene lookup returns CDR1 SGHRS and CDR2 YFSETQ.

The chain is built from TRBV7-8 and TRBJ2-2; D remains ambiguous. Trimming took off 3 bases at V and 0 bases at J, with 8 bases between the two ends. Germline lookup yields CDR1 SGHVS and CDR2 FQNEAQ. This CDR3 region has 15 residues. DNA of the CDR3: TGTGCCAGCAGCTTGGGCAGGACGAACACCGGGGAGCTGTTTTTT. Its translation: CASSLGRTNTGELFF.

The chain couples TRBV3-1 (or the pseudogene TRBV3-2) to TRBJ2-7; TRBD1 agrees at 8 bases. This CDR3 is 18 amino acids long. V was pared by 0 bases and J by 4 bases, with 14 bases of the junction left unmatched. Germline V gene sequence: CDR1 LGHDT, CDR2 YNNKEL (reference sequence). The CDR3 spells CASSQEEIVRTGRYEQYF. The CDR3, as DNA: TGTGCCAGCAGCCAAGAAGAAATTGTACGGACAGGGAGATACGAGCAGTACTTC.

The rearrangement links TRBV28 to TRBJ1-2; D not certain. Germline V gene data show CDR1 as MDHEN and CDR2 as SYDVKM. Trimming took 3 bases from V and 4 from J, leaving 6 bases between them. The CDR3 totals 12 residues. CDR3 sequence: CASSLSSYGYTF. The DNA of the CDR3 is TGTGCCAGCAGTTTGAGTAGCTATGGCTACACCTTC.

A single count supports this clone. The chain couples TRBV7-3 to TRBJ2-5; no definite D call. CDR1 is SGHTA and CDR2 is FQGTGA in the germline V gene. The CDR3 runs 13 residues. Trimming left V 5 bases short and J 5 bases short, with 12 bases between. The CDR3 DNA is TGTGCCAGCAGCGCCTCGTATGGGGAGACCCAGTACTTC. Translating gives CASSASYGETQYF.

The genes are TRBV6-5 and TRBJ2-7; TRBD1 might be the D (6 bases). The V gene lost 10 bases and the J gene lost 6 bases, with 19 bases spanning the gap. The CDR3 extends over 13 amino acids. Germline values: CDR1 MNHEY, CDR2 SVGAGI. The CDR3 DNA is TGTGCCACCCGAGGACAGTTTTCGGCCGAGCAGTACTTC. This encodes CATRGQFSAEQYF.

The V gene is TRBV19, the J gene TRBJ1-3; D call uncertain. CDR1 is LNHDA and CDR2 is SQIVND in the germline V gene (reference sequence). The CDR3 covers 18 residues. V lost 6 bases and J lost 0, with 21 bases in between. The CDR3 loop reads CASRDEPRRKISGNTIYF. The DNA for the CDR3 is TGTGCCAGTAGGGATGAACCGAGACGGAAAATCTCTGGAAACACCATATATTTT.

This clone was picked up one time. CDR3 sequence reads: CASSPDLGTVNYGYTF. The CDR3 DNA reads as TGTGCCAGCTCACCCGATCTAGGTACCGTTAACTATGGCTACACCTTC. The rearrangement uses TRBV18 and TRBJ1-2; D not resolved. Per germline, CDR1 KGHSH and CDR2 LQKENI. The CDR3 totals 16 residues. The V end was cut by 3 bases, the J end by 1 base, with 15 bases between.

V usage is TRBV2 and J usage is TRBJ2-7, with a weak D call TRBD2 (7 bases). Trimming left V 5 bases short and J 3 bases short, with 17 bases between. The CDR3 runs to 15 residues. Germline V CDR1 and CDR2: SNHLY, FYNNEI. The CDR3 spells CASSSGGGTFYEQYF. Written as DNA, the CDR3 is TGTGCCAGCAGTTCGGGGGGTGGGACATTCTACGAGCAGTACTTC.

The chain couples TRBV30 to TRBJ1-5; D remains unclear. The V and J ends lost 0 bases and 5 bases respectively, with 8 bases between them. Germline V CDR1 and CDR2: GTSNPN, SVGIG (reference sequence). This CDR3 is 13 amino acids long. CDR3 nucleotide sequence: TGTGCCTGGAGTGTCGGGGTGTATCAGCCCCAGCATTTT. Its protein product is CAWSVGVYQPQHF. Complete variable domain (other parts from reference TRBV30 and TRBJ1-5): SQTIHQWPATLVQPVGSPLSLECTVEGTSNPNLYWYRQAAGRGLQLLFYSVGIGQISSEVPQNLSASRPQDRQFILSSKKLLLSDSGFYLCAWSVGVYQPQHFGDGTRLSIL.

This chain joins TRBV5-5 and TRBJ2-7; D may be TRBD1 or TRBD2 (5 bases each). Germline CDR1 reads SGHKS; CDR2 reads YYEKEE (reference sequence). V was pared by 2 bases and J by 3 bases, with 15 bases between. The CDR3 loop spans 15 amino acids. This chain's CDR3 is CASSFQGGSLYEQYF. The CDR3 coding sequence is TGTGCCAGCAGCTTCCAGGGCGGGTCCCTCTACGAGCAGTACTTC.

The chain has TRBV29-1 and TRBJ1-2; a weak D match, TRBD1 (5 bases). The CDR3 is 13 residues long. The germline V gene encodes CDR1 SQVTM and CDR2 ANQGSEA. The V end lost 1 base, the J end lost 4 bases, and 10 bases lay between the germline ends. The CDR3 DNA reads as TGCAGCGTTGAAGTGGGGGACGGCTATGGCTACACCTTC. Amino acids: CSVEVGDGYGYTF.

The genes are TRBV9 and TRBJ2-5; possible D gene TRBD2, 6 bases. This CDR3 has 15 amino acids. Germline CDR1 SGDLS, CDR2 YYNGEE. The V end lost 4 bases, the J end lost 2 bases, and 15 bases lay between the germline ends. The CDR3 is CASSSRGVAQETQYF. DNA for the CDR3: TGTGCCAGCAGCTCCCGCGGGGTGGCACAAGAGACCCAGTACTTC.

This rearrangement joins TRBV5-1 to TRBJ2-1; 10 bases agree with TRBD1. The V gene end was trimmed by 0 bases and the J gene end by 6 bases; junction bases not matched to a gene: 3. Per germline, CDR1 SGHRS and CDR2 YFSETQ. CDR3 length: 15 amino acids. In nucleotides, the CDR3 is TGCGCCAGCAGCTTGGAGGGACAGGGGATCAATGAGCAGTTCTTC. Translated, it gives CASSLEGQGINEQFF.

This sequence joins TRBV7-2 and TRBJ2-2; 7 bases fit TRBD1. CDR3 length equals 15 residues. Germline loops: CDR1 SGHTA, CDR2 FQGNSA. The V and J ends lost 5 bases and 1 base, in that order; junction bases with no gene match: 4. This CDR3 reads CASSQDRVNTGELFF. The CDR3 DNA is TGTGCCAGCAGCCAAGACAGGGTGAACACCGGGGAGCTGTTTTTT.